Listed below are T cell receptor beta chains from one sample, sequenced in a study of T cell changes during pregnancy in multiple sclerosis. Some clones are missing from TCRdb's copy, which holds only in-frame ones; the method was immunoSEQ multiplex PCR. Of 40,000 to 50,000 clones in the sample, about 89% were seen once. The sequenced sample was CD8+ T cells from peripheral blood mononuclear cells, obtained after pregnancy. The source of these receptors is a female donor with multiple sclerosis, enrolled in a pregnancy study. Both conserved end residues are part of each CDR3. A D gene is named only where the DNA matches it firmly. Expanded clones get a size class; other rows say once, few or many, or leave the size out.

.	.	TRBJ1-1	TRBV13	TGTGCCAGCAGCTCGACAGACCCTCCCACCCAGGGCACTGAAGCTTTCTTT	CASSSTDPPTQGTEAFF
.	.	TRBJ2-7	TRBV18	TGTGCCAGCTCACCACCGGTCGGGAACGAGCAGTACTTC	CASSPPVGNEQYF
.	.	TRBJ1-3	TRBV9	TGTGCCAGCAGCGTAGACGGGGATACAAACACCATATATTTT	CASSVDGDTNTIYF
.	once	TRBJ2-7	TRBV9	TGTGCCAGCAGCCAAGGTGGGGCAGGCTACGAGCAGTACTTC	CASSQGGAGYEQYF
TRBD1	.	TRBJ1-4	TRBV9	TGTGCCAGCTCGACCGGGACAGGGCCCGAAAAACTGTTTTTT	CASSTGTGPEKLFF
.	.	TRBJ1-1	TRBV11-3	TGTGCCAGCAGCTTAGATCGCCAGGGACAAGGGTTTCTGGCGGCTTTCTTT	CASSLDRQGQGFLAAFF
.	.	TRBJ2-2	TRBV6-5	TGTGCCAGCAGAACGGGCCACGAACACCGGGGAGCTGTTTTT	CASRTGHEHRGAVF
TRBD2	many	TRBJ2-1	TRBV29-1	TGCAGCGTGACCTGGACTAGCGGGGGGCATTTGTTCTTC	CSVTWTSGGHLFF
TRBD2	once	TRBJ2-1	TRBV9	TGTGCCAGCAGCGTAGGGACTAGCGGGCCCTCCTACAATGAGCAGTTCTTC	CASSVGTSGPSYNEQFF
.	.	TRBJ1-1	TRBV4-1	TGCGCCAGCAGCCTCCTATCCGGGAACACTGAAGCTTTCTTT	CASSLLSGNTEAFF
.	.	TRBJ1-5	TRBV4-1	TGCGCCAGCAGCCAAGATCTGAGGGATCAGCCCCAGCATTTT	CASSQDLRDQPQHF
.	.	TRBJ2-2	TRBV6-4	TGTGCCAGCAGCCGGACACGAGAAGGGGTCGGGGAGCTGTTTTTT	CASSRTREGVGELFF
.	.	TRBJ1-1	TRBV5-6	TGTGCCAGCAGTCCGGATGGGGGCAGGGCGAACACTGAAGCTTTCTTT	CASSPDGGRANTEAFF
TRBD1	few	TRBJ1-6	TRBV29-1	TGCAGCGTTGACACAGGGGGTGACTCACCCCTCCACTTT	CSVDTGGDSPLHF
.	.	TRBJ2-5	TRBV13	TGTGCCAGCAGCCCCCTATCTGAAGAGACCCAGTACTTC	CASSPLSEETQYF
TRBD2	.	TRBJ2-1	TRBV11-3	TGTGCCAGCAGCTTCAGCGGGGGGGCTGGCAATGAGCAGTTCTTC	CASSFSGGAGNEQFF
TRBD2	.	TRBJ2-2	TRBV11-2	TGTGCCAGCAGCTCCTCGGGGGGTGCAAACACCGGGGAGCTGTTTTTT	CASSSSGGANTGELFF
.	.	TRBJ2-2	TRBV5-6	TGTGCCAGCAGCTTGGGTGGCGGACAGACCACCGGGGAGCTGTTTTTT	CASSLGGGQTTGELFF
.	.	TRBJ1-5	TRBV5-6	TGTGCCAGCAGCTTCGGCACAGGCCATCAGCCCCAGCATTTT	CASSFGTGHQPQHF
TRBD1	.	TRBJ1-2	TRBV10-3	TGTGCCATCAGTGACCTGACAGGGACTCACTATGGCTACACCTTC	CAISDLTGTHYGYTF
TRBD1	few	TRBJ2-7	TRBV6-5	TGTGCCAGCAGTTTGACAGGGGTCGAGCAGTACTTC	CASSLTGVEQYF
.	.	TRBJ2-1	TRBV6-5	TGTGCCAGCAGTTACTCGGGGAGGGGGGATGAGCAGTTCTTC	CASSYSGRGDEQFF
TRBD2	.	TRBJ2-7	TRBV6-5	TGTGCCAGCAGTCGGGGGGTGGGGTTCCACGAGCAGTACTTC	CASSRGVGFHEQYF
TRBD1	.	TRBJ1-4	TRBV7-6	TGTGCCAGCAGCTACGCTACAGGGGGCGGGAATGAAAAACTGTTTTTT	CASSYATGGGNEKLFF
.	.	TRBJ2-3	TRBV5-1	TGCGCCAGCAGCGGCGTAGGAGCAACGGGAGATACGCAGTATTTT	CASSGVGATGDTQYF
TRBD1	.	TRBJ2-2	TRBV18	TGTGCCAGCTCGCCCATCCGGGACAGGGGTACCGGGGAGCTGTTTTTT	CASSPIRDRGTGELFF
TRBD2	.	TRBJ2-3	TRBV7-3	TGTGCCAGCAGCCTGGGACTAGCGGGCACAGATACGCAGTATTTT	CASSLGLAGTDTQYF
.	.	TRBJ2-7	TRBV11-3	TGTGCCAGCAGCCTAGATGTGGGCGACGAGCAGTACTTC	CASSLDVGDEQYF
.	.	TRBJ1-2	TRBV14	TGTGCCAGCCGGCCCAGGGGAGATAACTATGGCTACACCTTC	CASRPRGDNYGYTF
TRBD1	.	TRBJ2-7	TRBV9	TGTGCCAGCAGCGTGGGGGGACAGGGGAGCGAGCAGTACTTC	CASSVGGQGSEQYF
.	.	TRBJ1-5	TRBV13	TGTGCCAGCAGCTTACCTCAGCAGCCCCAGCATTTT	CASSLPQQPQHF
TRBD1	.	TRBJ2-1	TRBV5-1	TGCGCCAGCAGCTCCTCCGGGACAGGAGGAGATGAGCAGTTCTTC	CASSSSGTGGDEQFF
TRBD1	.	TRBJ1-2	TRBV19	TGTGCCAGTAGTATTGATCGGGGGACAGTAGGCTACACCTTC	CASSIDRGTVGYTF
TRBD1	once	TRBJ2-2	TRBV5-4	TGTGCCAGCAGCCTCCGGACAGGACCAATTGGGGAGCTGTTTTTT	CASSLRTGPIGELFF
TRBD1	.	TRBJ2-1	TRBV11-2	TGTGCCAGCAGCGCAGGGGGCACCAATGAGCAGTTCTTC	CASSAGGTNEQFF
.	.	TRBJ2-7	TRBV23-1	TGCGCCAGCAGTCTCACCAGGGGTCCCCTCTACGAGCAGTACTTC	CASSLTRGPLYEQYF
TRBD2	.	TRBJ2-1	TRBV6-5	TGTGCCAGCAGTCGGGGGGGGACCTCCTACAATGAGCAGTTCTTC	CASSRGGTSYNEQFF
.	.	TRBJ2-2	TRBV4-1	TGCGCCAGCAGCCAAGGTGCGGGGAGCGGGGAGCTGTTTTTT	CASSQGAGSGELFF
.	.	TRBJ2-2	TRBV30	TGTGCCTGGAGTGTCATCGGGGAGCTGTTTTTT	CAWSVIGELFF
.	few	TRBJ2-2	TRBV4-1	TGCGCCAGCAGCCTAAACACCGGGGAGCTGTTTTTT	CASSLNTGELFF
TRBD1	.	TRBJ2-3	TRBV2	TGTGCCGCCTGGGAAACAGGGGGAAAGGAATACACAGATACGCAGTATTTT	CAAWETGGKEYTDTQYF
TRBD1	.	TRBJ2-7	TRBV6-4	TGTGCCAGCAGTGACTCCGGGACAGGGGGCTACGAGCAGTACTTC	CASSDSGTGGYEQYF
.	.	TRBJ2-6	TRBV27	TGTGCCAGCAGTTCCCTAGGTGGCAACGTCCTGACTTTC	CASSSLGGNVLTF
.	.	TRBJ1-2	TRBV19	TGTGCCAGTAGTATCCCAGGGTGGCATGGCTACACCTTC	CASSIPGWHGYTF
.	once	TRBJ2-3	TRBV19	TGTGCCAGTAGACAGGGAGCAGATACGCAGTATTTT	CASRQGADTQYF